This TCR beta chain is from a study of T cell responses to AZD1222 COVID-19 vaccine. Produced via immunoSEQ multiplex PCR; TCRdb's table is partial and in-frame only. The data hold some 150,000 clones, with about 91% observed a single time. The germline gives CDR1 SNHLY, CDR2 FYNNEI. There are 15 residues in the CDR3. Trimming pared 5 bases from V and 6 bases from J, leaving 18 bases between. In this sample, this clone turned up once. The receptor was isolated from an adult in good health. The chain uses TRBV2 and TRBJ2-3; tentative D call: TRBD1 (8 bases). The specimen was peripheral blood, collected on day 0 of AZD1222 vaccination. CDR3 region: CASSSQGGITDTQYF. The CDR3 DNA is TGTGCCAGCAGTTCACAGGGGGGGATTACCGATACGCAGTATTTT. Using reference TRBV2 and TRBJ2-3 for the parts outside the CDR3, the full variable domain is EPEVTQTPSHQVTQMGQEVILRCVPISNHLYFYWYRQILGQKVEFLVSFYNNEISEKSEIFDDQFSVERPDGSNFTLKIRSTKLEDSAMYFCASSSQGGITDTQYFGPGTRLTVL.